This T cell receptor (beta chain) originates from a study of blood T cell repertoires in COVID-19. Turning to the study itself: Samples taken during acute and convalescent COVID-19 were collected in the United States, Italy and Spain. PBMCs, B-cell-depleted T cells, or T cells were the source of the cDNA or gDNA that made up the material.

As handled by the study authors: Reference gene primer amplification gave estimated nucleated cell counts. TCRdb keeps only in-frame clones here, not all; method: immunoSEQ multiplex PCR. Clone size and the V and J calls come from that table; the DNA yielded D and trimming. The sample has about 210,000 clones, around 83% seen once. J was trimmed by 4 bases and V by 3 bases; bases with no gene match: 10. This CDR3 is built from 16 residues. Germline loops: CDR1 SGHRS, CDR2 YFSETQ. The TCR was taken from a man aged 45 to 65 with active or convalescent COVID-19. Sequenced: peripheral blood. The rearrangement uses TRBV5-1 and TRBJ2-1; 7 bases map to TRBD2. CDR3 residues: CASSSGTTYPYNEQFF. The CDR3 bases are TGCGCCAGCAGCTCCGGGACTACCTACCCTTACAATGAGCAGTTCTTC.